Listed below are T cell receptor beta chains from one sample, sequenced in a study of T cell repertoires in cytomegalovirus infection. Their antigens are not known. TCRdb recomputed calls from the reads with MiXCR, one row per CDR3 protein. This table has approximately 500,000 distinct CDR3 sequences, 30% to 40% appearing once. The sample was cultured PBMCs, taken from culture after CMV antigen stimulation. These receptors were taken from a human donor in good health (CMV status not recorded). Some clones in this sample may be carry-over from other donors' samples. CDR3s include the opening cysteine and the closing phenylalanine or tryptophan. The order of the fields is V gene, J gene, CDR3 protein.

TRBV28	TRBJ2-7	CASSSGQNPYEQYF
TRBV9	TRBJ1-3	CASSAGARVMVGNTIYF
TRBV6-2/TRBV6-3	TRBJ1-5	CASSYSIDRLKPQHF
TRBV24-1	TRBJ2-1	CATSDPTPGQGGNEQFF
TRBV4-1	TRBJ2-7	CASSLDRGRTYEQYF
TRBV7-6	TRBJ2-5	CASSPSEYQETQYF
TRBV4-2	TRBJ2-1	CGSSQDGTSGYNEQFF
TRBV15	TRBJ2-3	CALGTSGSRDSDTQYF
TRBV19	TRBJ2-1	CASSILLAGGWDEQFF
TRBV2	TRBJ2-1	CASSEGDGIGNNEQFF
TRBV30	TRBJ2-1	CAWSPMGGYNNEQFF
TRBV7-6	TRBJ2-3	CASSLWTSGSTDTQYF
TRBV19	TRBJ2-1	CASLSGSRSNEQFF
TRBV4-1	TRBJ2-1	CASSQESSGSLNEQFF
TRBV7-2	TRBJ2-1	CASSTGLAGDPYNEQFF
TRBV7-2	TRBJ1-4	CASSLGDSREEKLFF
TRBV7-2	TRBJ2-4	CASSPGTSGSKAKNIQYF
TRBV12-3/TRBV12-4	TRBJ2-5	CASSSSSAQYF
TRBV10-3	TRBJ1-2	CAMKPDRASYGYTF
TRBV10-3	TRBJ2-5	CAISDPGQGAETQYF
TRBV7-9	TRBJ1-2	CASSATIGHLNGYTF
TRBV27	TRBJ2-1	CASSPRTGEFNEQFF
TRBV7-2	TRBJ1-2	CASSLALPGGDGYTF
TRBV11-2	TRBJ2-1	CASSLQAGGVYNEQFF
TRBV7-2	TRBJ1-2	CASSLLGGGRANYGYTF